The 27 T cell receptor beta chains below all came from one sample that was sequenced in a study of CD8+CD57+ T cells in acquired aplastic anemia. Both TCR beta VDJ combination and CDR3 sequence profiling were carried out. Genomic DNA was the template for this profiling. TCRdb itself ran the reads through MiXCR, one entry per CDR3 protein. The table has fewer than 200,000 distinct CDR3 sequences, 63% seen once. Sequenced: sorted CD4+, CD8+, or CD8+CD57+ T cells (not recorded which) from PBMCs. The receptors come from a human donor in good health.

This clonotype was seen repeatedly, ten times or more. The J gene is TRBJ1-1, the V gene TRBV7-2; no clear D. This CDR3 has 14 amino acids. Germline CDR1 SGHTA, CDR2 FQGNSA. The V end was cut by 1 base, the J end by 7 bases, with 13 bases between. The CDR3 here is CASSLGGGYVEAFF. In DNA form, the CDR3 reads TGTGCCAGCAGCTTAGGCGGAGGGTACGTTGAAGCTTTCTTT. The full variable domain, rest sourced from reference TRBV7-2 and TRBJ1-1, is GAGVSQSPSNKVTEKGKDVELRCDPISGHTALYWYRQSLGQGLEFLIYFQGNSAPDKSGLPSDRFSAERTGGSVSTLTIQRTQQEDSAVYLCASSLGGGYVEAFFGQGTRLTVV.

The V call is TRBV6-1, the J call TRBJ1-1; D not certain. The CDR3 has 8 amino acids. The V gene lost 0 bases and the J gene lost 13 bases, with 0 bases spanning the gap. Germline CDR1 reads MNHNS; CDR2 reads SASEGT. DNA for the CDR3: TGTGCCAGCAGTGAAGCTTTCTTT. Protein: CASSEAFF.

V gene TRBV20-1 combines with J gene TRBJ2-7, with 7 bases identical to TRBD1. There are 14 residues in the CDR3. Germline loops: CDR1 DFQATT, CDR2 SNEGSKA (reference sequence). V lost 0 bases to trimming and J lost 3 bases; unmatched junction nucleotides: 5. The CDR3 nucleotides are TGCAGTGCTAGAGATCGGGGACAGCTCTACGAGCAGTACTTC. Translation gives CSARDRGQLYEQYF.

The rearrangement links TRBV4-1 to TRBJ2-7, with TRBD1 matching 8 bases. This CDR3 contains 15 residues. V dropped 5 bases and J dropped 3; count of bases not matched to a gene: 9. The V gene's germline CDR1 is MGHRA and CDR2 YSYEKL. Here the CDR3 DNA reads TGCGCCAGCAGCAAAGTGACAGGGGTGTACTACGAGCAGTACTTC. Its translation: CASSKVTGVYYEQYF.

This chain uses TRBV12-3 or TRBV12-4 with TRBJ2-1, with TRBD2 matching 7 bases. V dropped 3 bases and J dropped 7; count of bases not matched to a gene: 6. The CDR3 length is 14 residues. The chain's CDR3 is CASSLLLASNEQFF. The CDR3 DNA is TGTGCCAGCAGTTTGTTACTAGCGTCGAATGAGCAGTTCTTC.

V gene TRBV5-5 combines with J gene TRBJ2-3; 14 bases are shared with TRBD2. J lost 3 bases, V lost 7 bases, and 4 bases had no gene match. The germline CDR1 and CDR2 sequences are SGHKS and YYEKEE (reference sequence). The CDR3 extends over 15 amino acids. The CDR3 region has the DNA TGTGCCAGCGGACTAGCGGGGGGTCTTACAGATACGCAGTATTTT. This codes for CASGLAGGLTDTQYF.

This clonotype was seen just once. J is TRBJ2-7 and V is TRBV6-6, with D unresolved. Germline V gene sequence: CDR1 MNHNY, CDR2 SVGAGI (reference sequence). This CDR3 has 14 residues. V was clipped by 3 bases and J by 0 bases, with 9 bases between them. The CDR3 DNA is TGTGCCAGCAGTTATGTGGCTAGCTCCTACGAGCAGTACTTC. The encoded protein is CASSYVASSYEQYF.

This clonotype was counted only a few times. This chain uses TRBV7-6 with TRBJ2-7; D is perhaps TRBD2 (6 bases). V was trimmed by 5 bases and J by 2 bases, leaving 16 bases between them. In germline, CDR1 is SGHVS, CDR2 FNYEAQ. The CDR3 sequence is 15 residues long. The CDR3: CASSPIGWGAYEQYF. Written as DNA, the CDR3 is TGTGCCAGCAGCCCCATCGGATGGGGGGCCTACGAGCAGTACTTC.

The chain links TRBV7-9 to TRBJ1-2; TRBD1 is a possible D gene (5 bases). The V and J ends lost 2 bases and 6 bases respectively, with 10 bases between them. The CDR3 totals 13 residues. Germline V gene sequence: CDR1 SEHNR, CDR2 FQNEAQ (reference sequence). CDR3 loop: CASSLQGWNGYTF. In nucleotides, the CDR3 is TGTGCCAGCAGCTTACAGGGCTGGAATGGCTACACCTTC.

This chain links TRBV15 with TRBJ1-5; D gene ambiguous. The germline CDR1 and CDR2 sequences are LNHNV and YYDKDF (reference sequence). V dropped 1 base and J dropped 0 bases, with 13 bases sitting between them. This CDR3 contains 17 residues. The CDR3 nucleotides read TGTGCCACCAGCAGAGTAGGTGGCGGAGTTAGCAATCAGCCCCAGCATTTT. Its translation: CATSRVGGGVSNQPQHF. Full variable domain (outside the CDR3, taken from reference TRBV15 and TRBJ1-5): DAMVIQNPRYQVTQFGKPVTLSCSQTLNHNVMYWYQQKSSQAPKLLFHYYDKDFNNEADTPDNFQSRRPNTSFCFLDIRSPGLGDTAMYLCATSRVGGGVSNQPQHFGDGTRLSIL.

Notes on this clonotype: Germline and junction disagree at one end, which may indicate a read error. The chain joins TRBV7-7 to TRBJ2-7, with TRBD1 matching over 9 bases. This CDR3 is built from 13 residues. The germline gives CDR1 SSHAT, CDR2 FNYEAQ (reference sequence). CDR3 residues: CASSLEQGAEQYF. The CDR3 bases are TGTGCTAGCAGCTTAGAACAGGGGGCAGAGCAGTACTTC.

J is TRBJ1-1 and V is TRBV5-6; D is undetermined. V lost 2 bases and J lost 11, with 16 bases in between. Germline V gene lookup returns CDR1 SGHDT and CDR2 YYEEEE. This CDR3 region has 13 residues. The CDR3 DNA is TGTGCCAGCAGCTTAGCTGGCGGTGGTGGGGCTTTCTTT. Its protein product is CASSLAGGGGAFF.

This clonotype was observed a few times. V gene TRBV29-1 combines with J gene TRBJ2-1; tentative D call: TRBD1 (7 bases). CDR1 is SQVTM and CDR2 is ANQGSEA in the germline V gene. The V and J ends lost 6 bases and 1 base respectively, with 16 bases between them. The CDR3 has 15 residues. The CDR3 reads CSVGSAGGSYNEQFF. The CDR3 region has the DNA TGCAGCGTAGGCAGCGCAGGGGGGTCCTACAATGAGCAGTTCTTC.

The chain combines TRBV12-3 or TRBV12-4 with TRBJ1-5; 9 bases are shared with TRBD1. The CDR3 totals 14 residues. The J segment lost 11 bases and the V segment lost 6 bases, leaving 11 bases of the junction unmatched. The CDR3 region has the DNA TGTGCCAGCAGGACAACAGGGGGCGCGGAAGCCCAGCATTTT. The encoded protein is CASRTTGGAEAQHF.

DNA of the CDR3: TGCAGTGCTAGGAGCCGGGACAGGGATCCTTATGGCTACACCTTC. This translates into CSARSRDRDPYGYTF. This sequence joins TRBV20-1 and TRBJ1-2, with 9 positions matching TRBD1. Germline lookup yields CDR1 DFQATT and CDR2 SNEGSKA (reference sequence). The CDR3 loop spans 15 amino acids. V gave up 3 bases and J gave up 5 bases; unmatched junction bases: 10.

The chain joins TRBV19 to TRBJ2-7, with 10 bases fitting TRBD1. Trimming removed 7 bases from V and 3 bases from J; junction bases left unmatched: 6. Germline assignment: CDR1 LNHDA and CDR2 SQIVND (reference sequence). This CDR3 has 14 residues. Written as DNA, the CDR3 is TGTGCCAGTACTATTGGGACAGGGGTCTACGAGCAGTACTTC. This sequence encodes CASTIGTGVYEQYF.

V usage is TRBV7-9 and J usage is TRBJ2-3; D tentatively fits TRBD1 or TRBD2 (6 bases each). The germline V and J ends were trimmed by 7 bases and 2 bases, with 10 bases remaining between them. This CDR3 region has 13 residues. Germline-derived CDR1 and CDR2 are SEHNR and FQNEAQ (reference sequence). The CDR3 DNA is TGTGCCAGCACGGGGGCGAACACAGATACGCAGTATTTT. It encodes CASTGANTDTQYF.

The count of this clonotype is one. This clone may be a read error of a much larger clone one base away. The CDR3 sequence: CASSFGGGEDTQYF. The CDR3 DNA reads as TGTGCCAGCAGTTTCGGGGGGGGGGAAGATACGCAGTATTTT. The gene calls are TRBV12-3 or TRBV12-4 and TRBJ2-3; TRBD2 aligns across 8 bases. After removal of 3 bases from V and 5 bases from J, the junction contained 4 bases not matched to a gene. The CDR3 is 14 amino acids.

CDR3 sequence reads: CASSVTSPEQFF. Written as DNA, the CDR3 is TGTGCCAGCAGCGTGACTAGTCCTGAGCAGTTCTTC. J is TRBJ2-1 and V is TRBV14; D is perhaps TRBD2 (6 bases). V lost 5 bases and J lost 9, with 11 bases in between. The CDR3 covers 12 residues. CDR1 and CDR2 from the germline V gene are SGHDN and FVKESK. Full variable domain (rest looked up from reference TRBV14 and TRBJ2-1): EAGVTQFPSHSVIEKGQTVTLRCDPISGHDNLYWYRRVMGKEIKFLLHFVKESKQDESGMPNNRFLAERTGGTYSTLKVQPAELEDSGVYFCASSVTSPEQFFGPGTRLTVL.

The sample holds many counts of this clonotype. This chain links TRBV15 with TRBJ2-3; 9 bases fit TRBD2. V lost 1 base, J lost 4 bases, and 0 bases stayed unmatched. CDR3 length: 14 residues. Germline loops: CDR1 LNHNV, CDR2 YYDKDF (reference sequence). CDR3 region: CATSRVAGADTQYF. The CDR3 DNA sequence: TGTGCCACCAGCAGAGTAGCGGGAGCAGATACGCAGTATTTT.

With regard to this clonotype: A much larger clone differs by one base, so this may be a read error. V is TRBV11-2 and J is TRBJ1-6, with TRBD1 as a possible D gene (6 bases). V was clipped by 6 bases and J by 3 bases, with 9 bases between them. The CDR3 extends over 14 amino acids. Germline V gives CDR1 SGHAT, CDR2 FQNNGV. The CDR3 protein is CASSSRGYNSPLHF. The CDR3 DNA reads TGTGCCAGCAGTTCCAGGGGCTATAATTCACCCCTCCACTTT.

The rearrangement joins TRBV7-3 to TRBJ2-1, with TRBD2 matching 11 bases. V lost 6 bases and J lost 8; bases outside the gene matches: 9. Germline lookup yields CDR1 SGHTA and CDR2 FQGTGA. The CDR3 consists of 15 residues. Here the CDR3 reads CASRKTSGSLDEQFF. Here the CDR3 DNA reads TGTGCCAGCAGAAAAACTAGCGGGAGTCTCGATGAGCAGTTCTTC. The variable domain in full, completed from reference TRBV7-3 and TRBJ2-1, reads GAGVSQTPSNKVTEKGKYVELRCDPISGHTALYWYRQSLGQGPEFLIYFQGTGAADDSGLPNDRFFAVRPEGSVSTLKIQRTERGDSAVYLCASRKTSGSLDEQFFGPGTRLTVL.

The chain joins TRBV12-3 or TRBV12-4 to TRBJ2-7, with 9 positions matching TRBD1. J was trimmed by 5 bases and V by 5 bases; bases with no gene match: 7. This CDR3 is 14 amino acids long. CDR3 bases: TGTGCCAGCAGTACAGGACAGGGGAAGGACGAGCAGTACTTC. As protein: CASSTGQGKDEQYF.

About this clonotype itself: The conserved final phenylalanine or tryptophan is absent from the CDR3, which likely points to a read error. The chain joins TRBV20-1 to TRBJ2-7; weak D call: TRBD1 (5 bases). Per germline, CDR1 DFQATT and CDR2 SNEGSKA (reference sequence). The CDR3 has 13 residues. Trimming cost V 3 bases and J 0 bases, with 9 bases left between them. The DNA for the CDR3 is TGCAGTGCTAGCTACAGGAGCTCCTACGAGCAGTACAAT. Amino acid sequence: CSASYRSSYEQYN.

This clonotype appeared many times. The chain couples TRBV29-1 to TRBJ2-3; the D gene is possibly TRBD2 (6 bases). V dropped 3 bases and J dropped 0 bases, with 10 bases sitting between them. CDR1 is SQVTM and CDR2 is ANQGSEA in the germline V gene. The CDR3 spans 14 residues. The CDR3 reads CSVEGLASTDTQYF. CDR3 nucleotides: TGCAGCGTTGAGGGGCTAGCGAGCACAGATACGCAGTATTTT.

In its sample, this clonotype was seen once. The rearrangement joins TRBV25-1 to TRBJ2-7, with 7 positions matching TRBD1. The CDR3 is 14 amino acids. CDR1 and CDR2 (germline): MGHDK, SYGVNS. V trimming: 4 bases; J trimming: 1 base; junction bases outside the gene matches: 4. The chain's CDR3 is CASSATGFSYEQYF. The DNA for the CDR3 is TGTGCCAGCAGTGCGACAGGGTTTTCCTACGAGCAGTACTTC.

This clonotype was seen at least ten times. The CDR3 bases are TGTGCCAGCAGCTTGAGTCTCGGCCAGGGTAGCTCCTACGAGCAGTACTTC. The encoded protein is CASSLSLGQGSSYEQYF. This sequence joins TRBV5-8 and TRBJ2-7, with TRBD1 as a possible D gene (5 bases). Germline values: CDR1 SGHTS, CDR2 YDEGEE. The V gene lost 1 base and the J gene lost 0 bases, with 17 bases spanning the gap. CDR3 length: 17 residues.